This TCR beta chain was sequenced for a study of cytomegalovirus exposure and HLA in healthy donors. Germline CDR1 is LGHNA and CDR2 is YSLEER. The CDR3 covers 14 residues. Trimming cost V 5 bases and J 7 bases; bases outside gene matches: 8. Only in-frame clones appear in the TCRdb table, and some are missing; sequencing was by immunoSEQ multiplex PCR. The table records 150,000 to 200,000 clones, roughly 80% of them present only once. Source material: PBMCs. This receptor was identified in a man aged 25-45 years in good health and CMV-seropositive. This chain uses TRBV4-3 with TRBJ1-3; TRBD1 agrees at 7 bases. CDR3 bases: TGCGCCAGCAGCTCCTCGCAGGGGGTGAACACCATATATTTT. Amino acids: CASSSSQGVNTIYF.